The present T cell receptor beta chain was sequenced within a study of graft-versus-host responses after intestinal transplantation. Study context: Anti-thymocyte globulin induction was given to all recipients, followed by tacrolimus and steroids for two to four years.

A note on this clone: The antigen remains undetermined.

V was trimmed by 2 bases and J by 7 bases, leaving 15 bases between them. This CDR3 spans 15 amino acids. The germline CDR1 and CDR2 sequences are SGHAT and FQNNGV. Assay: immunoSEQ multiplex PCR; the TCRdb copy retains only in-frame clones and omits some. The sample records tens of thousands of clones, under 90% being singletons. General study results and limits: Early post-transplant HvG declines showed an association with peak circulating GvH clone levels.

The chain is built from TRBV11-2 and TRBJ2-1; D might be TRBD1 (5 bases). The origin of this receptor is a human donor who received an intestinal transplant. Material: unstimulated CD4+ T cells sorted from spleen or lymph node cells, obtained before intestinal transplant. CDR3 region: CASSLSFGKGNEQFF. As DNA, the CDR3 is TGTGCCAGCAGCTTATCCTTTGGGAAGGGGAATGAGCAGTTCTTC.